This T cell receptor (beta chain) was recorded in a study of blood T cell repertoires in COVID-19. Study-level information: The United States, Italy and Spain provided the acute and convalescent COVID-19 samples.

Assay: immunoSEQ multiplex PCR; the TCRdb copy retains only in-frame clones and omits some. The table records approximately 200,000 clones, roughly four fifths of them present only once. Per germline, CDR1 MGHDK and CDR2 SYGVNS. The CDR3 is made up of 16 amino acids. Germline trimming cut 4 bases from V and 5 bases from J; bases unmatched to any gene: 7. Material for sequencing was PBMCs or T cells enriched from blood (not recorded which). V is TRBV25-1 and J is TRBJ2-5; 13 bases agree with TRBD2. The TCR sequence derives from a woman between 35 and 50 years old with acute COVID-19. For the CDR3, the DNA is TGTGCCAGCAGTGCAGGACTAGCGGGAGTCGCGGAGACCCAGTACTTC. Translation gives CASSAGLAGVAETQYF.